This entry is about one TCR beta chain. Its target is not known. The time point here: week 5, during vaccination. What each vaccine dose contained was 300 ug of mutant IDH1 20-mer peptide, accompanied by topical imiquimod. Trimming removed 3 bases from V and 2 bases from J, with 11 bases in between. Per the germline V gene, CDR1 is MNHEY and CDR2 is SMNVEV (reference sequence). This CDR3 is built from 14 residues. TCRdb's copy holds only in-frame clones and misses some; the assay was immunoSEQ multiplex PCR. Seen here are 75,000 to 85,000 clones, more than 85% observed once, and the top ten hold approximately 0.58%. The sample is drawn from a study of a mutant IDH1 vaccine in newly diagnosed glioma. Study background: The first vaccination came 4-6 weeks after radiotherapy alone, or with temozolomide cycles. Prior therapy was radiotherapy, temozolomide, or both; most received both.

Study-wide points: Seemingly, top peripheral T cell clonotype changes bore no relation to pseudoprogression. Vaccine-induced responses were seen in about 93% of patients, spanning several MHC alleles.

Source: PBMCs, taken from a glioma patient whose treatment included an IDH1 peptide vaccine. The rearrangement uses TRBV27 and TRBJ2-7; tentatively, D is TRBD1 or TRBD2 (5 bases each). This clonotype was obtained from a woman aged 45-59 years with glioma. CDR3 bases: TGTGCCAGCAGTTTTCCGCAGGGACCCTACGAGCAGTACTTC. Translation: CASSFPQGPYEQYF.